One and the same sample provided the 23 T cell receptor beta chains below, sequenced in a study of T-cell memory formation after mild COVID-19. TCRdb processed the 5' RACE reads anew with MiXCR; each CDR3 protein has one entry. This sample carries around 370,000 distinct CDR3 sequences, over 20% of them seen once, and the ten largest clones take about 12%. The sequencing input was PBMCs or a T cell subset sorted from them (not recorded which). The receptors shown here come from an adult woman who had mild COVID-19 (a few samples of this study predate the infection). Cell type and time point are not known.

The chain uses TRBV5-1 and TRBJ1-4; 11 bases are a match to TRBD1. The V gene's germline CDR1 is SGHRS and CDR2 YFSETQ. CDR3 length: 16 amino acids. Unmatched junction bases numbered 7, after V lost 3 bases and J lost 6 bases. The CDR3 spells CASSSGTGGGYEKLFF. The DNA for the CDR3 is TGCGCCAGCAGCTCCGGGACAGGGGGGGGCTATGAAAAACTGTTTTTT.

The rearrangement links TRBV20-1 to TRBJ1-5; D perhaps matches TRBD1 (5 bases). There are 14 residues in the CDR3. Trimming cost V 1 base and J 3 bases, with 10 bases left between them. Germline lookup yields CDR1 DFQATT and CDR2 SNEGSKA (reference sequence). The CDR3 DNA reads as TGCAGTGCTAGAGGGCCAGGGTACAATCAGCCCCAGCATTTT. Translation gives CSARGPGYNQPQHF.

This chain uses TRBV7-8 with TRBJ2-2; a possible D gene is TRBD2 (5 bases). This CDR3 comprises 16 residues. Trimming cost V 7 bases and J 5 bases, with 20 bases left between them. CDR1 and CDR2 (germline): SGHVS, FQNEAQ. CDR3 loop: CASIPEGAVRTGELFF. CDR3 DNA sequence: TGTGCCAGCATCCCCGAGGGAGCCGTAAGAACCGGGGAGCTGTTTTTT.

The rearrangement uses TRBV7-2 and TRBJ2-7, with 9 bases aligning to TRBD2. The CDR3 has 15 amino acids. Germline assignment: CDR1 SGHTA and CDR2 FQGNSA. V lost 1 base, J lost 4 bases, and 5 bases stayed unmatched. The CDR3 protein is CASSLGTSGWYEQYF. The DNA of the CDR3 is TGTGCCAGCAGCTTAGGAACTAGCGGGTGGTACGAGCAGTACTTC.

The chain joins TRBV7-9 to TRBJ2-7, with TRBD1 matching over 8 bases. Trimming at V came to 6 bases and at J to 2 bases, leaving 3 bases not matched to a gene. Germline CDR1 SEHNR, CDR2 FQNEAQ (reference sequence). The CDR3 is 13 residues long. CDR3 nucleotides: TGTGCCAGCAGACAGGGACAGGCCTACGAGCAGTACTTC. It specifies CASRQGQAYEQYF.

This clonotype was observed a handful of times. CDR3 region: CASSYGTGHEQFF. The DNA of the CDR3 is TGTGCCAGCAGCTATGGGACAGGGCATGAGCAGTTCTTC. The chain carries TRBV5-7 and TRBJ2-1; 9 nucleotides agree with TRBD1. TRBV5-7 is an ORF, and what it does is uncertain. The CDR3 consists of 13 residues. The J segment lost 8 bases and the V segment lost 3 bases, leaving 3 bases of the junction unmatched.

The chain is built from TRBV5-1 and TRBJ2-7; D not resolved. Germline V gene sequence: CDR1 SGHRS, CDR2 YFSETQ. The CDR3 runs 14 residues. V was shortened by 1 base and J by 2 bases, with 10 bases between the two germline ends. The CDR3 protein is CASSLMGNPYEQYF. The CDR3 bases are TGCGCCAGCAGCTTGATGGGAAATCCCTACGAGCAGTACTTC.

This rearrangement joins TRBV7-2 to TRBJ2-5; tentative D call: TRBD1 (5 bases). Germline CDR1 is SGHTA and CDR2 is FQGNSA. V was shortened by 1 base and J by 3 bases, with 18 bases between the two germline ends. This CDR3 is built from 17 residues. The CDR3 here is CASSLGAGSGLKETQYF. CDR3 bases: TGTGCCAGCAGCTTAGGGGCAGGGTCCGGTTTAAAAGAGACCCAGTACTTC.

This chain connects TRBV10-3 to TRBJ1-2; a possible D gene is TRBD1 (5 bases). The V and J ends lost 7 bases and 2 bases respectively, with 11 bases between them. Germline values: CDR1 ENHRY, CDR2 SYGVKD. This CDR3 is built from 13 residues. The CDR3 nucleotides are TGTGCCATCAAGGCACAGGAGAACTATGGCTACACCTTC. The encoded protein is CAIKAQENYGYTF.

V and J are TRBV12-3 or TRBV12-4 and TRBJ1-1, with no clear D. V gave up 7 bases and J gave up 4 bases, with 7 bases separating them. The CDR3 consists of 11 residues. CDR3 DNA: TGTGCCAGCATTTCGAGCACTGAAGCTTTCTTT. Its translation is CASISSTEAFF.

The rearrangement joins TRBV24-1 to TRBJ1-5, with 8 bases aligning to TRBD1. Losses at the gene ends were 4 bases for V and 3 bases for J; bases not matched to a gene: 1. Germline V CDR1 and CDR2: KGHDR, SFDVKD. The CDR3 loop spans 14 amino acids. Written as DNA, the CDR3 is TGTGCCACCAGTGAGCAGGGGGCCAATCAGCCCCAGCATTTT. The encoded protein is CATSEQGANQPQHF.

This chain connects TRBV5-1 to TRBJ1-1, with D perhaps matching TRBD1 (6 bases). V was cut by 0 bases and J by 5 bases, with 11 bases left in between. Per germline, CDR1 SGHRS and CDR2 YFSETQ. This CDR3 contains 14 residues. The CDR3 DNA reads TGCGCCAGCAGCTTGGCCAGGGGAGGGACTGAAGCTTTCTTT. It is translated as CASSLARGGTEAFF.

In its sample, this clonotype was seen many times. This sequence joins TRBV12-3 or TRBV12-4 and TRBJ1-4, with TRBD1 matching over 8 bases. This CDR3 spans 20 amino acids. Trimming removed 6 bases from V and 0 bases from J; junction bases left unmatched: 18. The CDR3 DNA follows: TGTGCCAGCAGGCGATTGGGACAGGACACTATCCTTGCAACTAATGAAAAACTGTTTTTT. It specifies CASRRLGQDTILATNEKLFF.

This clonotype occurred a few times. The chain employs TRBV10-2 and TRBJ1-2, with 7 bases aligning to TRBD1. The CDR3 has 13 residues. V gave up 6 bases and J gave up 8 bases; unmatched junction bases: 9. Germline V gene lookup returns CDR1 WSHSY and CDR2 SAAADI. CDR3 region: CASSAQGTGGYTF. The DNA for the CDR3 is TGCGCCAGCAGCGCACAGGGGACGGGCGGCTACACCTTC.

This clonotype has at least ten counts. The V gene is TRBV7-9, the J gene TRBJ2-1; D is perhaps TRBD2 (7 bases). This CDR3 comprises 16 residues. V lost 5 bases, J lost 9 bases, and 23 bases lay in between. Germline loops: CDR1 SEHNR, CDR2 FQNEAQ (reference sequence). CDR3 in amino acids: CASSTRVPQGRGEQFF. The DNA for the CDR3 is TGTGCCAGCAGCACCCGCGTTCCCCAGGGGAGGGGTGAGCAGTTCTTC.

In this sample, this clonotype turned up a few times. This chain uses TRBV5-1 with TRBJ2-1; 11 nucleotides align to TRBD2. Trimming cost V 1 base and J 6 bases; bases outside gene matches: 3. Germline CDR1 SGHRS, CDR2 YFSETQ. The CDR3 spans 15 residues. CDR3 sequence: CASSLTSGSINEQFF. The CDR3 nucleotides read TGCGCCAGCAGCTTGACTAGCGGGAGTATCAATGAGCAGTTCTTC.

The chain uses TRBV27 and TRBJ1-2; D ambiguous. The CDR3 is 13 residues long. Germline CDR1 MNHEY, CDR2 SMNVEV (reference sequence). V was trimmed by 4 bases and J by 1 base, leaving 7 bases between them. CDR3 sequence (DNA): TGTGCCAGCAGTTCCTGGCGTAACTATGGCTACACCTTC. Its protein is CASSSWRNYGYTF.

The rearrangement uses TRBV5-1 and TRBJ2-1; D gene ambiguous. This CDR3 contains 11 residues. V lost 6 bases, J lost 7 bases, and 8 bases lay in between. Germline CDR1 reads SGHRS; CDR2 reads YFSETQ. As DNA, the CDR3 is TGCGCCAGCAAATGGGAAAATGAGCAGTTCTTC. Its protein is CASKWENEQFF.

This clonotype showed up just a few times. This CDR3 is CASSLGFVADNEQFF. DNA of the CDR3: TGTGCCAGCAGCTTAGGGTTCGTAGCGGACAATGAGCAGTTCTTC. The genes are TRBV7-3 and TRBJ2-1; the D gene is possibly TRBD2 (6 bases). CDR1 and CDR2 (germline): SGHTA, FQGTGA. The V end lost 2 bases, the J end lost 5 bases, and 13 bases lay between the germline ends. There are 15 residues in the CDR3.

This chain uses TRBV10-3 with TRBJ2-5; possibly TRBD1 or TRBD2 for D (5 bases each). Germline loops: CDR1 ENHRY, CDR2 SYGVKD. V gave up 3 bases and J gave up 4 bases, with 18 bases separating them. CDR3 length: 16 amino acids. CDR3 in DNA: TGTGCCATCAGTGACCCCGGGACCCCAGAGGGAGAGACCCAGTACTTC. Translated, it gives CAISDPGTPEGETQYF.

J is TRBJ1-1 and V is TRBV9, with D possibly TRBD1 on 6 matching bases. Germline CDR1 reads SGDLS; CDR2 reads YYNGEE. With 4 bases removed from V and 1 base from J, the gap between germline ends came to 14 bases. The CDR3 extends over 15 amino acids. CDR3 nucleotides: TGTGCCAGCAGCCATATGGACAGACCGAACACTGAAGCTTTCTTT. Protein: CASSHMDRPNTEAFF.

The J gene is TRBJ2-4, the V gene TRBV30; D gene uncertain. The V gene's germline CDR1 is GTSNPN and CDR2 SVGIG (reference sequence). The CDR3 totals 13 residues. The V and J ends lost 4 bases and 0 bases respectively, with 7 bases between them. Here the CDR3 DNA reads TGTGCCTGGAAACCAGGAGCCAAAAACATTCAGTACTTC. Translating gives CAWKPGAKNIQYF.

V is TRBV7-9 and J is TRBJ1-1, with D possibly matching TRBD1 (6 bases). The CDR3 extends over 13 amino acids. The germline CDR1 and CDR2 sequences are SEHNR and FQNEAQ (reference sequence). With 5 bases removed from V and 5 bases from J, the gap between germline ends came to 12 bases. In DNA form, the CDR3 reads TGTGCCAGCAGCGCACAGGGTTGGACTGAAGCTTTCTTT. This codes for CASSAQGWTEAFF.